This TCR beta chain was captured in a study of control samples from healthy donors and cancer patients. Only in-frame clones appear in the TCRdb table, and some are missing; sequencing was by immunoSEQ multiplex PCR. In the table there are about 110,000 clones, approximately 84% of which are singletons. The CDR3 totals 17 residues. After removal of 3 bases from V and 3 bases from J, the junction contained 9 bases not matched to a gene. The V gene's germline CDR1 is SGHDT and CDR2 YYEEEE. The chain employs TRBV5-6 and TRBJ1-2; 12 nucleotides line up with TRBD1. Sequencing was carried out using blood. The source is a man between 18 and 29 years old in good health. CDR3 sequence (DNA): TGTGCCAGCAGCTCGGGACAGGGGGCTTATAGTTACTATGGCTACACCTTC. This encodes CASSSGQGAYSYYGYTF.